These T cell receptor beta chains were read from a single sample in a study of CD8+ T cells in alopecia areata. Sequencing was performed with immunoSEQ multiplex PCR; in TCRdb, only in-frame clones are kept and a portion is missing. In the table there are around 36,000 clones, nearly 55% of which are singletons. Material: CD4+ Tregs sorted from blood. The receptors stem from a human donor with alopecia areata. Both conserved end residues are part of each CDR3. A D gene is named only where the DNA matches it firmly.

v_call: TRBV7-9; d_call: TRBD2; j_call: TRBJ2-1; cdr3_length: 15; cdr3_aa: CASSFDGGRAREQFF
v_call: TRBV18; d_call: NA; j_call: TRBJ2-5; cdr3_length: 15; cdr3_aa: CASSPPRDGSETQYF
v_call: TRBV4-3; d_call: TRBD2; j_call: NA; cdr3_length: 16; cdr3_aa: CASSQDYRTRALEQYF
v_call: TRBV27; d_call: NA; j_call: TRBJ1-4; cdr3_length: 15; cdr3_aa: CASSFLGPAGEKLFF
v_call: TRBV27; d_call: TRBD2; j_call: TRBJ2-7; cdr3_length: 15; cdr3_aa: CASSFLSGGPHEQYF
v_call: TRBV4-3; d_call: NA; j_call: TRBJ2-7; cdr3_length: 14; cdr3_aa: CASSQEVSSYEQYF
v_call: TRBV6-5; d_call: NA; j_call: TRBJ1-6; cdr3_length: 14; cdr3_aa: CAARLGIDNSPLHF
v_call: TRBV7-2; d_call: NA; j_call: TRBJ1-2; cdr3_length: 14; cdr3_aa: CASSPQTHSYGYTF
v_call: TRBV14; d_call: NA; j_call: TRBJ1-2; cdr3_length: 13; cdr3_aa: CASSQDPSYGYTF
v_call: TRBV2; d_call: TRBD2; j_call: TRBJ2-1; cdr3_length: 16; cdr3_aa: CASAGGSGSTYNEQFF
v_call: TRBV7-2; d_call: TRBD1; j_call: TRBJ1-2; cdr3_length: 13; cdr3_aa: CASSGQGDYGYTF
v_call: TRBV7-3; d_call: NA; j_call: TRBJ2-2; cdr3_length: 13; cdr3_aa: CASSPLSRGELFF
v_call: TRBV5-5; d_call: NA; j_call: TRBJ2-1; cdr3_length: 13; cdr3_aa: CASSSGPYNEQFF
v_call: TRBV7-9; d_call: NA; j_call: TRBJ2-1; cdr3_length: 12; cdr3_aa: CASSLADNEQFF
v_call: TRBV13; d_call: NA; j_call: TRBJ1-1; cdr3_length: 11; cdr3_aa: CASSLRGEAFF
v_call: TRBV7-2; d_call: TRBD1; j_call: TRBJ1-1; cdr3_length: 15; cdr3_aa: CASSKGDSGRAEAFF
v_call: TRBV19; d_call: NA; j_call: TRBJ1-3; cdr3_length: 14; cdr3_aa: CASSFGYSGNTIYF
v_call: TRBV6-6; d_call: TRBD1; j_call: TRBJ2-7; cdr3_length: 14; cdr3_aa: CASSFRQGTYEQYF
v_call: TRBV9; d_call: NA; j_call: TRBJ2-2; cdr3_length: 14; cdr3_aa: CASSVEEYTGELFF
v_call: TRBV7-9; d_call: TRBD1; j_call: TRBJ1-2; cdr3_length: 12; cdr3_aa: CASSPTGDGYTF
v_call: TRBV29-1; d_call: NA; j_call: TRBJ1-2; cdr3_length: 15; cdr3_aa: CSVEGIGPRTYGYTF
v_call: TRBV5-4; d_call: NA; j_call: TRBJ2-7; cdr3_length: 11; cdr3_aa: CASSPPGKQYF
v_call: TRBV5-1; d_call: NA; j_call: TRBJ2-7; cdr3_length: 11; cdr3_aa: CASSLAQEQYF
v_call: TRBV4-1; d_call: TRBD2; j_call: TRBJ2-3; cdr3_length: 17; cdr3_aa: CASSQQATSGGLYTQYF
v_call: TRBV7-2; d_call: TRBD1; j_call: TRBJ2-7; cdr3_length: 13; cdr3_aa: CASSVGQLYEQYF
v_call: TRBV4-1; d_call: NA; j_call: TRBJ1-4; cdr3_length: 14; cdr3_aa: CASSQSGINEKLFF
v_call: TRBV20-1; d_call: NA; j_call: TRBJ2-7; cdr3_length: 11; cdr3_aa: CSARAAAEQYF
v_call: TRBV6-6; d_call: TRBD1; j_call: TRBJ2-7; cdr3_length: 14; cdr3_aa: CASSPQDRGDEQYF
v_call: TRBV6-5; d_call: NA; j_call: TRBJ2-7; cdr3_length: 15; cdr3_aa: CASSYSGTGINEQYF
v_call: TRBV11-2; d_call: NA; j_call: TRBJ2-7; cdr3_length: 16; cdr3_aa: CASSHTVPLNSYEQYF
v_call: TRBV7-9; d_call: TRBD1; j_call: TRBJ1-1; cdr3_length: 14; cdr3_aa: CASSLRAGGTEAFF
v_call: TRBV29-1; d_call: NA; j_call: TRBJ2-1; cdr3_length: 16; cdr3_aa: CSVKGGERVSYNEQFF
v_call: TRBV4-1; d_call: TRBD1; j_call: TRBJ2-7; cdr3_length: 16; cdr3_aa: CASSPTGTATSYEQYF
v_call: TRBV30; d_call: NA; j_call: TRBJ1-5; cdr3_length: 13; cdr3_aa: CAWSESRNQPQHF
v_call: TRBV5-8; d_call: NA; j_call: TRBJ1-1; cdr3_length: 13; cdr3_aa: CASSLTRSTEAFF
v_call: TRBV5-8; d_call: NA; j_call: TRBJ1-5; cdr3_length: 13; cdr3_aa: CASSSQGSQPQHF
v_call: TRBV19; d_call: TRBD2; j_call: TRBJ2-7; cdr3_length: 15; cdr3_aa: CASSLTGRGAREQYF
v_call: TRBV11-2; d_call: TRBD2; j_call: TRBJ2-2; cdr3_length: 16; cdr3_aa: CASSIRLAGTTGELFF
v_call: TRBV30; d_call: NA; j_call: TRBJ1-5; cdr3_length: 15; cdr3_aa: CAWSGSGYSNQPQHF